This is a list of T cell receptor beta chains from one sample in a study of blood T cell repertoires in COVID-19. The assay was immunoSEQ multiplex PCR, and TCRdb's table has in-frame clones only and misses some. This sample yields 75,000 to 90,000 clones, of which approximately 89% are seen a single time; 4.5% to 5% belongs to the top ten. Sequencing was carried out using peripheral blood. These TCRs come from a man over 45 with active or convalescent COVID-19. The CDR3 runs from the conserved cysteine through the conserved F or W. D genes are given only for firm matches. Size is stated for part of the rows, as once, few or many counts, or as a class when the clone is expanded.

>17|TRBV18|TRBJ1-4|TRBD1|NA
CASSPLLPGQGDEKLFF
TGTGCCAGCTCACCTCTCCTTCCGGGACAGGGAGATGAAAAACTGTTTTTT
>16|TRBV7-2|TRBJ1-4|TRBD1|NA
CASSQGGGMTNEKLFF
TGTGCCAGCAGCCAGGGGGGCGGGATGACTAATGAAAAACTGTTTTTT
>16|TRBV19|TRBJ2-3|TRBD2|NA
CASRDLLGGGQDTQYF
TGTGCCAGTAGAGACCTCCTTGGCGGGGGGCAGGATACGCAGTATTTT
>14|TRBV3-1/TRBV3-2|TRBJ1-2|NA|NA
CASSQGRLNYGYTF
TGTGCCAGCAGCCAGGGGAGGCTTAACTATGGCTACACCTTC
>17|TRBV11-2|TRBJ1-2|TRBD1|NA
CASSAGLGQGIFSGYTF
TGTGCCAGCAGCGCCGGACTGGGACAGGGGATTTTCTCTGGCTACACCTTC
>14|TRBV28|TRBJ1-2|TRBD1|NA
CASSFSRQGSGYTF
TGTGCCAGCAGTTTTAGCCGACAGGGGAGTGGCTACACCTTC
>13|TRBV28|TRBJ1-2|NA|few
CASSPDHRVGYTF
TGTGCCAGCAGTCCGGACCACAGGGTTGGCTACACCTTC
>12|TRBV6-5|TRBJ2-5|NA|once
CASSKDKETQYF
TGTGCCAGCAGTAAGGACAAAGAGACCCAGTACTTC
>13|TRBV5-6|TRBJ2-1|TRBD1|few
CASSLDRGGEQFF
TGTGCCAGCAGCCTAGACAGGGGCGGTGAGCAGTTCTTC
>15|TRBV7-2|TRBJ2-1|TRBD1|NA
CASSPDRGTYNEQFF
TGTGCCAGCAGCCCCGACAGGGGTACCTACAATGAGCAGTTCTTC
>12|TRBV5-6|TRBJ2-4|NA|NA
CASSLPSVPQYF
TGTGCCAGCAGCCTACCGTCTGTCCCGCAGTACTTC
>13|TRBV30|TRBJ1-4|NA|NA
CAYPRTDNEKLFF
TGTGCCTATCCCCGCACAGATAATGAAAAACTGTTTTTT
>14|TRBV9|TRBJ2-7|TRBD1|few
CASSPRTGTYEQYF
TGTGCCAGCAGCCCAAGGACAGGGACCTACGAGCAGTACTTC
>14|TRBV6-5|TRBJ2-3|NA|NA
CASSYSRDADTQYF
TGTGCCAGCAGTTACTCCAGGGATGCAGATACGCAGTATTTT
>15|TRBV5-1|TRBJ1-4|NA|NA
CASSPVGGPNEKLFF
TGCGCCAGCAGCCCCGTGGGGGGACCGAATGAAAAACTGTTTTTT
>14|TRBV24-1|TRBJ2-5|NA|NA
CATSDVGSQETQYF
TGTGCCACCAGTGATGTTGGGAGCCAAGAGACCCAGTACTTC
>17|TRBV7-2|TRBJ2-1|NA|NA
CASSLRMSASSYNEQFF
TGTGCCAGCAGCTTAAGGATGAGCGCTAGCTCCTACAATGAGCAGTTCTTC
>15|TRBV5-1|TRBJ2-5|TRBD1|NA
CASSKGQGGEETQYF
TGCGCCAGCAGCAAGGGACAGGGCGGAGAAGAGACCCAGTACTTC
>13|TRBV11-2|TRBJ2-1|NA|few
CASSPHLYNEQFF
TGTGCCAGCAGCCCGCACCTATACAATGAGCAGTTCTTC
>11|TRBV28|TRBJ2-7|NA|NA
CASSHTYEQYF
TGTGCCAGCAGTCACACCTACGAGCAGTACTTC
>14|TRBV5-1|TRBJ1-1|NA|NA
CASSLQRGNTEAFF
TGCGCCAGCAGCTTGCAACGGGGGAACACTGAAGCTTTCTTT
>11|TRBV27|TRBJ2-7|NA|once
CASSGRLEQYF
TGTGCCAGCAGTGGCCGACTTGAGCAGTACTTC
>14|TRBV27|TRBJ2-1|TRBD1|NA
CASRRGTGEGEQFF
TGTGCCAGCAGAAGAGGGACAGGGGAAGGCGAGCAGTTCTTC
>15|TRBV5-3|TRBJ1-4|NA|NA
CARRGAKGEGEKLFF
TGTGCCAGAAGAGGGGCGAAGGGGGAAGGGGAAAAACTGTTTTTT
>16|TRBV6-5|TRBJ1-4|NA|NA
CASSYNGGGVAEKLFF
TGTGCCAGCAGTTACAATGGCGGGGGTGTTGCTGAAAAACTGTTTTTT
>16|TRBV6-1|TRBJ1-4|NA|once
CASSDPGPATNEKLFF
TGTGCCAGCAGTGATCCAGGGCCTGCAACTAATGAAAAACTGTTTTTT
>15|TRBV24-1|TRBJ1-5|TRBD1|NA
CATRKTGDSNQPQHF
TGTGCCACCAGGAAGACAGGGGATAGCAATCAGCCCCAGCATTTT
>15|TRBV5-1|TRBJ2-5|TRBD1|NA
CASSSRPGQIETQYF
TGCGCCAGCAGTTCGAGGCCGGGACAGATAGAGACCCAGTACTTC
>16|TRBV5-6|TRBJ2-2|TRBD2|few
CASSPSGGGSTGELFF
TGTGCCAGCAGCCCTAGCGGGGGGGGCAGCACCGGGGAGCTGTTTTTT